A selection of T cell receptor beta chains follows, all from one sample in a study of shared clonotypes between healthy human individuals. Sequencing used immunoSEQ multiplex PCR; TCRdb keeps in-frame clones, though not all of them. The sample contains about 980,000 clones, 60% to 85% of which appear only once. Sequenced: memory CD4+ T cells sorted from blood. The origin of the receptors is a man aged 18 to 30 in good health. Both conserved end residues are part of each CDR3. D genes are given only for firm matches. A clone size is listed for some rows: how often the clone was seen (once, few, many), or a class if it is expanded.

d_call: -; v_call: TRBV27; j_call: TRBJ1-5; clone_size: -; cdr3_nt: TGTGCCAGCAGTTTATTCGGTGTGTTGAGCAATCAGCCCCAGCATTTT; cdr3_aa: CASSLFGVLSNQPQHF
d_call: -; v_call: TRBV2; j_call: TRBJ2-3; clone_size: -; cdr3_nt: TGTGCCAGCAGGGCGGGGAGATTTGATACGCAGTATTTT; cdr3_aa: CASRAGRFDTQYF
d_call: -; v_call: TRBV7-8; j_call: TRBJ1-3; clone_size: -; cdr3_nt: TGTGCCAGCAGCTTAGACAGCCACTCTGGAAACACCATATATTTT; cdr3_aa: CASSLDSHSGNTIYF
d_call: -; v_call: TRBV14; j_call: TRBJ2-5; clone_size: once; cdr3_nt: TGTGCCAGCAGCCAAGGCTGGGCTGGGGAGACCCAGTACTTC; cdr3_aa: CASSQGWAGETQYF
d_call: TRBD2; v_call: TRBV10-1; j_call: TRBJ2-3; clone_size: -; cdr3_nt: TGCGCCAGCAGTGAGTCTAGCGGGAGCACAGATACGCAGTATTTT; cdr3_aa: CASSESSGSTDTQYF
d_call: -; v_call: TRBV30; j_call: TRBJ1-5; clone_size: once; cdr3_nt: TGTGCCTGGAGTGTAGGGGCAGGATGGGGACAGCCCCAGCATTTT; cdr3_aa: CAWSVGAGWGQPQHF
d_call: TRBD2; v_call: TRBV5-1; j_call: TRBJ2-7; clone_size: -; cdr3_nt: TGCGCCAGCAGCTTGGAAGCGGGGAGCTCCTACGAGCAGTACTTC; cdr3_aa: CASSLEAGSSYEQYF
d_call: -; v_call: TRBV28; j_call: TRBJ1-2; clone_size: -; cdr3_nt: TGTGCCAGCAGTTGGGGGGCTAGAAACTATGGCTACACCTTC; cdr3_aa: CASSWGARNYGYTF
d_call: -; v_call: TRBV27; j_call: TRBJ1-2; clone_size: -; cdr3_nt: TGTGCCAGCAGTTTACAGGGAGGGGGGGGCTACACCTTC; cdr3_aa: CASSLQGGGGYTF
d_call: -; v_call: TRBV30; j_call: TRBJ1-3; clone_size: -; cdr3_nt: TGTGCCTGGAGTCCCAGCTCTGGAAACACCATATATTTT; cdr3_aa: CAWSPSSGNTIYF
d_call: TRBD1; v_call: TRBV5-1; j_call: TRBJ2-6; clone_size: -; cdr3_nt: TGCGCCAGCAGCCCCGGGACAGGGTTTCAGTTGATGGTCCCTGGGGCCAACGTCCTGACTTTC; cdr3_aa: CASSPGTGFQLMVPGANVLTF
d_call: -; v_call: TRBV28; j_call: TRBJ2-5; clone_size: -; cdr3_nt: TGTGCCAGCAGTTCCTCTCTGGTTGAGAAGACCCAGTACTTC; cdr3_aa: CASSSSLVEKTQYF
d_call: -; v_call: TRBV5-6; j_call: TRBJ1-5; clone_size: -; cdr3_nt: TGTGCCAGCAGCTTGGGAGGTTTCTACAATCAGCCCCAGCATTTT; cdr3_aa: CASSLGGFYNQPQHF
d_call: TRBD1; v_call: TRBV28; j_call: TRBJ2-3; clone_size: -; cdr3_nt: TGTGCCAGCAGTCACTCCGACAGGGTCGGAGCAGATACGCAGTATTTT; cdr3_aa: CASSHSDRVGADTQYF
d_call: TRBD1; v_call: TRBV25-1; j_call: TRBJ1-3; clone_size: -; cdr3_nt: TGTGCCAGCAGTCGCTCCGGGACAGGGACTGGAAACACCATATATTTT; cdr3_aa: CASSRSGTGTGNTIYF
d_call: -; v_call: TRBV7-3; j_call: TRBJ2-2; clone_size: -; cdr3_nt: TGTGCCAGCAGCTCGACCGGGCATAACACCGGGGAGCTGTTTTTT; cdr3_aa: CASSSTGHNTGELFF
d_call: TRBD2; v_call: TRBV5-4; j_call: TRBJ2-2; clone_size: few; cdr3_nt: TGTGCCAGCAGCTTGCTAGCGGGGGGGCGCACCGGGGAGCTGTTTTTT; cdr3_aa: CASSLLAGGRTGELFF
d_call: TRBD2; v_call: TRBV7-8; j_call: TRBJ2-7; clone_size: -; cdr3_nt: TGTGCCAGCATGGGGCTAGCGGGCGAGCAGTACTTC; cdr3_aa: CASMGLAGEQYF
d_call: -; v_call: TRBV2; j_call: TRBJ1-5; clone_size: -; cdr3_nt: TGTGCCAGCAGTGCGGGGGAGGGCAATCAGCCCCAGCATTTT; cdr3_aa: CASSAGEGNQPQHF
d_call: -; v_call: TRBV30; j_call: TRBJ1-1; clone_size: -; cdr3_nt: TGTGCCTGGAATTACGACCGAGGCACTGAAGCTTTCTTT; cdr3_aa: CAWNYDRGTEAFF
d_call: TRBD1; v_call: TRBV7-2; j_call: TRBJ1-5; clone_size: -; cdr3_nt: TGTGCCAGCAGCCGACAGGGTGATCAGCCCCAGCATTTT; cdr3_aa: CASSRQGDQPQHF
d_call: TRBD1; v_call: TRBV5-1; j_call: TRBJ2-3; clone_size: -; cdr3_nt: TGCGCCAGCAGCTTGGGAGGGGGCCGTAGCACAGATACGCAGTATTTT; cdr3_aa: CASSLGGGRSTDTQYF
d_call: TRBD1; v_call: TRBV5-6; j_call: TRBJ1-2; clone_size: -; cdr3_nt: TGTGCCAGCAGCTTAGGACAGGGGGCGGTGGGCTACACCTTC; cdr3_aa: CASSLGQGAVGYTF
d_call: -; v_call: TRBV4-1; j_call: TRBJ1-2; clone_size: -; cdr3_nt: TGCGCCAGCAGCCAAGATTCGACAGATTATGGCTACACCTTC; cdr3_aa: CASSQDSTDYGYTF